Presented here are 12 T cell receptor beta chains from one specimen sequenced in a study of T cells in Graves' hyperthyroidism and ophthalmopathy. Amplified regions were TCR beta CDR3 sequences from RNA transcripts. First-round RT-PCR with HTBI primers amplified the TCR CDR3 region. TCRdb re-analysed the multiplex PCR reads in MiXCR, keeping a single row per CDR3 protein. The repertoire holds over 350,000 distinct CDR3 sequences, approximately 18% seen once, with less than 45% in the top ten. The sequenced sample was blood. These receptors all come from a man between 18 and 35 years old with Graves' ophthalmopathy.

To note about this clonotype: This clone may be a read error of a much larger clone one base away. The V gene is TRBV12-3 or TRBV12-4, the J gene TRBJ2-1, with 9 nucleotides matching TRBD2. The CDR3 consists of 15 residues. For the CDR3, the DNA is TGTGCCAGCAACTACATTACGGGACTAGCTAATGAGCAGCTCTTC. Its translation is CASNYITGLANEQLF.

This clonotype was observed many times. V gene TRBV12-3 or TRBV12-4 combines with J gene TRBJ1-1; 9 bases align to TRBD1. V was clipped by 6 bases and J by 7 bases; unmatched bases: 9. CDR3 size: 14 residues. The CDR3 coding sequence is TGTGCCAGCAGCCTGGGACAGGGCTCGAGTGAAGCTTTCTTT. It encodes CASSLGQGSSEAFF.

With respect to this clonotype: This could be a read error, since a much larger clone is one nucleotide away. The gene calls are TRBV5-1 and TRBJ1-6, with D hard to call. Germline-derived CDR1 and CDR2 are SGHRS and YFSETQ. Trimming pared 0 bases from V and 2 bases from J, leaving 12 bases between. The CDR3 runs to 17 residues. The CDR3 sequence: CASSLGGSSPYNSPLHF. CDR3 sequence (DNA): TGCGCCAGCAGCTTGGGAGGCAGCAGCCCCTATAATTCACCCCTCCACTTT.

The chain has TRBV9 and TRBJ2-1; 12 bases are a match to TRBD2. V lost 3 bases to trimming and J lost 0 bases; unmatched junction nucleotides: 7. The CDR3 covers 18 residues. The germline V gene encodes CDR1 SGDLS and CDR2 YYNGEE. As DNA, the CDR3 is TGTGCCAGCAGCGCCTCTAGCGGGGGGGCTCGCTCCTACAATGAGCAGTTCTTC. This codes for CASSASSGGARSYNEQFF.

The CDR3 DNA reads as TGTGCCAGCAGTTACGCGGGGACAGGGAATGAAAAACTGTTTTTT. Its protein product is CASSYAGTGNEKLFF. This rearrangement joins TRBV6-5 to TRBJ1-4; 9 bases are shared with TRBD1. The V segment lost 2 bases and the J segment 5 bases; nucleotides outside the gene matches: 3. This CDR3 spans 15 amino acids. Germline CDR1 MNHEY, CDR2 SVGAGI.

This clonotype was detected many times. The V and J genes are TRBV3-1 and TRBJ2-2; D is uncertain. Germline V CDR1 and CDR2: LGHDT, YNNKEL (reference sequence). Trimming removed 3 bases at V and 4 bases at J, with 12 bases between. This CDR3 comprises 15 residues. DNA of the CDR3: TGTGCCAGCAGCCAGGCCCTAGGCACCACCGGGGAGCTGTTTTTT. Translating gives CASSQALGTTGELFF. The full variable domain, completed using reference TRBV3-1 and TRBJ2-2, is DTAVSQTPKYLVTQMGNDKSIKCEQNLGHDTMYWYKQDSKKFLKIMFSYNNKELIINETVPNRFSPKSPDKAHLNLHINSLELGDSAVYFCASSQALGTTGELFFGEGSRLTVL.

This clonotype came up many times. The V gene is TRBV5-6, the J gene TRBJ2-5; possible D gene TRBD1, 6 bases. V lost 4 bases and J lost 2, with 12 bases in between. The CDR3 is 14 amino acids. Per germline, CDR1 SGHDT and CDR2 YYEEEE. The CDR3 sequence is CASSGGQPQETQYF. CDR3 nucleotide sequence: TGTGCCAGCAGCGGGGGACAACCTCAAGAGACCCAGTACTTC.

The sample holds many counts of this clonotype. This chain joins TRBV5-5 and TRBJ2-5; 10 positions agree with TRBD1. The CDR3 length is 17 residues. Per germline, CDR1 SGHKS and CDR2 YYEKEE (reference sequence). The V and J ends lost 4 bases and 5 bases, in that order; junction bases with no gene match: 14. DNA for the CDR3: TGTGCCAGCAGCCCATATCCCGGACAGGGGGGAAGGGAGACCCAGTACTTC. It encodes CASSPYPGQGGRETQYF.

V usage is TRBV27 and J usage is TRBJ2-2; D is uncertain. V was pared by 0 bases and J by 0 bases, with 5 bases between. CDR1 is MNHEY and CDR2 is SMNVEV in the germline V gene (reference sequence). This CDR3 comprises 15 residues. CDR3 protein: CASSLSRTNTGELFF. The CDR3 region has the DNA TGTGCCAGCAGTTTATCCAGGACGAACACCGGGGAGCTGTTTTTT.

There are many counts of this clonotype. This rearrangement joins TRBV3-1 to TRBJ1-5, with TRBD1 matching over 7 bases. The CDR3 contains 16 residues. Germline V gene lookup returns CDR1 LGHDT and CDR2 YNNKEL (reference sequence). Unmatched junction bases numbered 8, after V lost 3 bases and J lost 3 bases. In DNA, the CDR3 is TGTGCCAGCAGCCATTCAGACAGGGCCGTCAATCAGCCCCAGCATTTT. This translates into CASSHSDRAVNQPQHF.

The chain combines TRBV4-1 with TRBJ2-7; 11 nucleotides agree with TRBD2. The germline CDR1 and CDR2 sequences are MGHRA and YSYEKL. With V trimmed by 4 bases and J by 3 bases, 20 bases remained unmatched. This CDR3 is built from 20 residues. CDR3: CASSRNLLAGETLTVYEQYF. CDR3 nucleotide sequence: TGCGCCAGCAGCCGCAACCTACTAGCGGGGGAGACACTAACTGTCTACGAGCAGTACTTC.

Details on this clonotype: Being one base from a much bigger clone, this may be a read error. CDR3 sequence reads: CTVGRYSNQPQHF. CDR3 DNA sequence: TGTACCGTGGGCAGGTATAGCAATCAGCCCCAGCATTTT. V usage is TRBV12-3 or TRBV12-4 and J usage is TRBJ1-5; D ambiguous. This CDR3 contains 13 residues.